This TCR beta chain came from a study of shared clonotypes between healthy human individuals. About the study: Each donor had three CD4 naive, three CD4 memory, two CD8 naive and one CD8 memory plate. Study results and limitations: All-four-donor shared clonotypes had higher generation probabilities than non-shared clonotypes did.

TCRdb's table, derived via immunoSEQ multiplex PCR, lists solely in-frame clones and lacks some. This table holds around 1.9 million clones, more than 85% found once. In the naive CD8 group, cells lacked CD45RO and were positively selected for CCR7, so terminally differentiated effector memory CD45RA+ cells were left out. Trimming took off 5 bases at V and 0 bases at J, with 11 bases between the two ends. The CDR3 runs to 15 residues. Germline loops: CDR1 ENHRY, CDR2 SYGVKD. In its sample, this clone was seen once. Its antigen remains unidentified. Sequencing was done on a sample of naive CD8+ T cells from PBMCs. The sequence came from a man in his late teens or twenties in good health. Some clones in this sample may be carry-over from other donors' samples. The rearrangement links TRBV10-3 to TRBJ2-1; D is possibly TRBD1 (6 bases). CDR3 in amino acids: CAISQGPSSYNEQFF. In DNA form, the CDR3 reads TGTGCCATCAGTCAGGGGCCTAGCTCCTACAATGAGCAGTTCTTC.